This TCR beta chain is from a study of metastatic and nonmetastatic thyroid tumors. Trimming took 7 bases from V and 7 from J, leaving 13 bases between them. CDR1 is SQVTM and CDR2 is ANQGSEA in the germline V gene. The CDR3 has 11 residues. A note on this clone: This clone may be a read error of a much larger clone one base away.

The entire patient cohort was treatment-naive prior to thyroid surgery. TCRdb re-analyzed the PCR reads using MiXCR. The sample shows 60,000 to 75,000 clones, just over 4% of them seen only once. The source of this sequence is a female donor with papillary thyroid cancer or a benign thyroid nodule (not recorded which). Some clones in this sample may be carry-over from other donors' samples. The sequencing input was blood. The chain employs TRBV29-1 and TRBJ1-1, with D perhaps matching TRBD1 (6 bases). DNA of the CDR3: TGCAGCGGGGGGGGCAGGGGTGAAGCTTTCTTT. Amino acids: CSGGGRGEAFF. Drawing the rest from reference TRBV29-1 and TRBJ1-1, the complete variable domain is SAVISQKPSRDICQRGTSLTIQCQVDSQVTMMFWYRQQPGQSLTLIATANQGSEATYESGFVIDKFPISRPNLTFSTLTVSNMSPEDSSIYLCSGGGRGEAFFGQGTRLTVV.